The clone carrying this TCR beta chain was detected ten times or more. Its matching antigen is unknown. This specimen belongs to a study of T-cell memory formation after mild COVID-19. Across the study: Largely donor-specific TCR clusters were found.

TCRdb fed the 5' RACE reads into MiXCR, producing one record per CDR3 protein. Among about 130,000 distinct CDR3 sequences listed, around 6.3% were seen once. Germline V gene lookup returns CDR1 SGHTA and CDR2 FQGNSA. V lost 4 bases, J lost 5 bases, and 11 bases lay in between. The CDR3 length is 13 residues. Study outcomes and limitations: Clones that contracted from day 15 to 85 were balanced CD4/CD8, while later expanders leaned CD4+. Some responding clones appeared in pre-infection memory, suggesting cross-reactive memory joined.

Sequencing was carried out using PBMCs or a T cell subset sorted from them (not recorded which). This chain connects TRBV7-2 to TRBJ1-2, with D perhaps matching TRBD1 (5 bases). This TCR derives from an adult woman who had mild COVID-19 (a few samples of this study predate the infection). Cell type and time point are not known. As DNA, the CDR3 is TGTGCCAGCAGCTCGGGTGGGGGATATGGCTACACCTTC. This sequence encodes CASSSGGGYGYTF. The entire variable domain, with the rest obtained from reference TRBV7-2 and TRBJ1-2, is as follows: GAGVSQSPSNKVTEKGKDVELRCDPISGHTALYWYRQSLGQGLEFLIYFQGNSAPDKSGLPSDRFSAERTGGSVSTLTIQRTQQEDSAVYLCASSSGGGYGYTFGSGTRLTVV.